The 24 T cell receptor beta chains presented below share a single source sample, sequenced in a study of T cell responses to AZD1222 COVID-19 vaccine. TCRdb keeps only in-frame clones here, not all; method: immunoSEQ multiplex PCR. The sample carries about 79,000 clones, under 95% recorded once. The sample in question was peripheral blood, obtained on day 0 of MenACWY control vaccination. Every receptor here comes from an adult in good health.

The sample holds a few counts of this clone. The gene calls are TRBV28 and TRBJ2-3; D is unclear. The CDR3 runs 16 residues. The V end was cut by 0 bases, the J end by 0 bases, with 10 bases between. Germline V gene sequence: CDR1 MDHEN, CDR2 SYDVKM. In nucleotides, the CDR3 is TGTGCCAGCAGTTTATGGTCGCGGAGTAGCACAGATACGCAGTATTTT. Amino acids: CASSLWSRSSTDTQYF.

V and J are TRBV5-4 and TRBJ1-5, with D perhaps matching TRBD1 (6 bases). The CDR3 has 18 residues. Germline CDR1 SGHNT, CDR2 YYREEE (reference sequence). The V end lost 1 base, the J end lost 1 base, and 18 bases lay between the germline ends. CDR3 coding DNA: TGTGCCAGCAGCTTGTCCGCAGGGGTAGTTTCGAGCAATCAGCCCCAGCATTTT. This sequence encodes CASSLSAGVVSSNQPQHF. Together with reference TRBV5-4 and TRBJ1-5, the CDR3 gives the full variable domain: ETGVTQSPTHLIKTRGQQVTLRCSSQSGHNTVSWYQQALGQGPQFIFQYYREEENGRGNFPPRFSGLQFPNYSSELNVNALELDDSALYLCASSLSAGVVSSNQPQHFGDGTRLSIL.

The rearrangement links TRBV28 to TRBJ2-7; D may be TRBD1 (6 bases). V lost 6 bases and J lost 6, with 24 bases in between. CDR1 MDHEN and CDR2 SYDVKM come from the germline V gene. This CDR3 has 16 residues. The CDR3 loop is CASSPAGLGAEGEQYF. The CDR3 coding sequence is TGTGCCAGCAGCCCGGCGGGTCTGGGGGCAGAGGGCGAGCAGTACTTC.

This rearrangement joins TRBV30 to TRBJ2-7; 8 nucleotides match TRBD1. The V segment lost 4 bases and the J segment 2 bases; nucleotides outside the gene matches: 7. Germline CDR1 GTSNPN, CDR2 SVGIG (reference sequence). The CDR3 is 14 residues long. For the CDR3, the DNA is TGTGCCTGGAATCCGGGACAGGTTCCCTACGAGCAGTACTTC. This translates into CAWNPGQVPYEQYF.

V usage is TRBV7-2 and J usage is TRBJ2-7, with a weak D call TRBD2 (6 bases). The germline V gene encodes CDR1 SGHTA and CDR2 FQGNSA. Deletions cut 1 base from V and 0 bases from J, with 10 bases between. The CDR3 is made up of 15 amino acids. CDR3 loop: CASSLGSGSSYEQYF. The DNA of the CDR3 is TGTGCCAGCAGCTTAGGTAGCGGTAGCTCCTACGAGCAGTACTTC. Full variable domain (remainder filled in from reference TRBV7-2 and TRBJ2-7): GAGVSQSPSNKVTEKGKDVELRCDPISGHTALYWYRQSLGQGLEFLIYFQGNSAPDKSGLPSDRFSAERTGGSVSTLTIQRTQQEDSAVYLCASSLGSGSSYEQYFGPGTRLTVT.

The V call is TRBV11-1, the J call TRBJ1-1, with D perhaps matching TRBD1 (5 bases). The CDR3 is made up of 13 amino acids. The germline V and J ends were trimmed by 2 bases and 1 base, with 5 bases remaining between them. CDR1 and CDR2 (germline): SGHAT, FQDESV (reference sequence). CDR3 bases: TGTGCCAGCAGCTTAAGGGGGAACACTGAAGCTTTCTTT. Its protein product is CASSLRGNTEAFF.

V is TRBV29-1 and J is TRBJ2-5; maybe TRBD2 (5 bases). The CDR3 consists of 13 residues. Trimming pared 5 bases from V and 1 base from J, leaving 11 bases between. CDR1 and CDR2 from the germline V gene are SQVTM and ANQGSEA. In DNA form, the CDR3 reads TGCAGCGTTAAACCAGCGGTCCAAGAGACCCAGTACTTC. Translated, it gives CSVKPAVQETQYF.

The chain carries TRBV7-2 and TRBJ2-1, with 13 bases fitting TRBD2. CDR1 SGHTA and CDR2 FQGNSA come from the germline V gene. The CDR3 has 17 amino acids. With V trimmed by 4 bases and J by 8 bases, 11 bases remained unmatched. CDR3 nucleotides: TGTGCCAGCAGCTCTAGACTAGCGGGGGGACGGTCCGATGAGCAGTTCTTC. Translating it yields CASSSRLAGGRSDEQFF.

The genes are TRBV28 and TRBJ1-1; 11 bases line up with TRBD1. The CDR3 consists of 15 residues. With 5 bases clipped from V and 5 bases from J, the junction kept 7 bases outside the gene matches. Germline V gives CDR1 MDHEN, CDR2 SYDVKM. This CDR3 is CASSPGTGGVTEAFF. CDR3 in DNA: TGTGCCAGCAGTCCCGGGACAGGGGGGGTTACTGAAGCTTTCTTT.

This clone was detected once. This rearrangement joins TRBV7-2 to TRBJ2-3; 10 nucleotides align to TRBD2. CDR3 length: 13 amino acids. With V trimmed by 9 bases and J by 5 bases, 5 bases remained unmatched. CDR1 is SGHTA, CDR2 FQGNSA, per germline. The chain's CDR3 is CASSGGRGDTQYF. CDR3 bases: TGTGCCAGTAGCGGGGGGCGGGGAGATACGCAGTATTTT.

This chain connects TRBV3-1 (or the pseudogene TRBV3-2) to TRBJ2-3, with D tentatively TRBD2 (5 bases). The germline V gene encodes CDR1 LGHDT and CDR2 YNNKEL (reference sequence). With 6 bases removed from V and 1 base from J, the gap between germline ends came to 14 bases. The CDR3 covers 15 residues. The CDR3 is CASSRGTWGTDTQYF. CDR3 sequence (DNA): TGTGCCAGCAGTCGGGGAACTTGGGGCACAGATACGCAGTATTTT.

This chain links TRBV28 with TRBJ2-2, with unresolved D. The germline V gene has CDR1 MDHEN and CDR2 SYDVKM. CDR3 size: 12 residues. V was trimmed by 2 bases and J by 5 bases, leaving 3 bases between them. Written as DNA, the CDR3 is TGTGCCAGCAGTTTAATAACCGGGGAGCTGTTTTTT. The encoded protein is CASSLITGELFF.

Points on this clone: Other DNA sequences in this specimen translate into the identical CDR3. The genes are TRBV6-2 or TRBV6-3 and TRBJ2-1, with 8 bases lining up with TRBD2. This CDR3 has 13 amino acids. CDR1 is MNHEY, CDR2 SVGEGT, per germline. The V gene end was trimmed by 6 bases and the J gene end by 5 bases; junction bases not matched to a gene: 3. CDR3 sequence reads: CASSLLADNEQFF. The CDR3 DNA sequence: TGTGCCAGCAGCTTACTAGCGGACAATGAGCAGTTCTTC.

The chain has TRBV19 and TRBJ1-1; 11 nucleotides match TRBD1. The J segment lost 0 bases and the V segment lost 7 bases, leaving 10 bases of the junction unmatched. The V gene's germline CDR1 is LNHDA and CDR2 SQIVND (reference sequence). The length of the CDR3 is 17 residues. CDR3 protein: CASKSPGTGGMNTEAFF. As DNA, the CDR3 is TGTGCCAGTAAGTCTCCCGGGACAGGGGGAATGAACACTGAAGCTTTCTTT.

V gene TRBV15 combines with J gene TRBJ2-5; D is unresolved. Trimming shortened V by 0 bases and J by 1 base, and 9 bases separated the two germline ends. Germline CDR1 LNHNV, CDR2 YYDKDF (reference sequence). The CDR3 loop spans 15 amino acids. The CDR3 sequence is CATSRDVATQETQYF. The CDR3 DNA is TGTGCCACCAGCAGAGATGTGGCGACCCAAGAGACCCAGTACTTC.

J is TRBJ2-1 and V is TRBV5-8, with D perhaps matching TRBD1 (5 bases). Looked up from germline, CDR1 is SGHTS and CDR2 is YDEGEE. V was pared by 0 bases and J by 5 bases, with 9 bases between. The CDR3 is 14 amino acids. Here the CDR3 reads CASSLDPGNNEQFF. For the CDR3, the DNA is TGTGCCAGCAGCTTGGATCCAGGGAACAATGAGCAGTTCTTC.

V gene TRBV11-3 combines with J gene TRBJ2-5; D gene ambiguous. CDR1 and CDR2 from the germline V gene are SGHNT and YENEEA. This CDR3 has 15 residues. V was trimmed by 5 bases and J by 4 bases, leaving 17 bases between them. In nucleotides, the CDR3 is TGTGCCAGCAGCCCCGGAGTGGGATCCGGAGAGACCCAGTACTTC. Translating gives CASSPGVGSGETQYF.

The gene calls are TRBV5-1 and TRBJ1-6, with 12 positions matching TRBD1. This CDR3 is built from 18 residues. The V and J ends lost 0 bases and 7 bases, in that order; junction bases with no gene match: 8. Germline V lookup: CDR1 SGHRS, CDR2 YFSETQ. For the CDR3, the DNA is TGCGCCAGCAGCTTGGGCGGGACAGGGGGCCATGGGAATTCACCCCTCCACTTT. Encoded protein: CASSLGGTGGHGNSPLHF.

The V gene is TRBV7-2, the J gene TRBJ2-7; 9 nucleotides line up with TRBD2. Germline V lookup: CDR1 SGHTA, CDR2 FQGNSA. The V and J ends lost 7 bases and 2 bases, in that order; junction bases with no gene match: 9. The CDR3 is made up of 15 amino acids. The CDR3 nucleotides read TGTGCCAGCACCCCGCGGGGGGGCCAAGCCTACGAGCAGTACTTC. Residues: CASTPRGGQAYEQYF.

The CDR3 reads CASSRGNAGDQPQHF. CDR3 sequence (DNA): TGTGCCAGTAGTAGGGGAAACGCTGGGGATCAGCCCCAGCATTTT. The chain recombines TRBV19 with TRBJ1-5; D not certain. Trimming shortened V by 4 bases and J by 5 bases, and 15 bases separated the two germline ends. Germline CDR1 reads LNHDA; CDR2 reads SQIVND (reference sequence). The CDR3 covers 15 residues.

The gene calls are TRBV5-4 and TRBJ1-2; 7 nucleotides agree with TRBD1. J gave up 2 bases and V 6 bases, and 10 bases lay outside the gene matches. The germline V gene encodes CDR1 SGHNT and CDR2 YYREEE (reference sequence). This CDR3 contains 15 residues. The CDR3 loop is CASTGEEGGNYGYTF. In nucleotides, the CDR3 is TGTGCCAGCACTGGAGAGGAAGGGGGCAACTATGGCTACACCTTC.

V usage is TRBV29-1 and J usage is TRBJ2-3; 7 nucleotides align to TRBD1. The CDR3 totals 14 residues. Germline lookup yields CDR1 SQVTM and CDR2 ANQGSEA. V dropped 6 bases and J dropped 2; count of bases not matched to a gene: 8. CDR3 amino acids: CSVAGTANTDTQYF. CDR3 DNA: TGCAGCGTCGCCGGGACAGCAAACACAGATACGCAGTATTTT.

The CDR3 DNA follows: TGTGCCAGCAGCTTAAGGCAGGGAGGAGCAGCTTTCTTT. Encoded protein: CASSLRQGGAAFF. The chain has TRBV7-3 and TRBJ1-1; D possibly corresponds to TRBD1 (5 bases). V was pared by 1 base and J by 10 bases, with 13 bases between. Germline values: CDR1 SGHTA, CDR2 FQGTGA. The CDR3 is made up of 13 amino acids.

V is TRBV10-3 and J is TRBJ2-2, with D uncertain. CDR1 ENHRY and CDR2 SYGVKD come from the germline V gene. The V gene lost 6 bases and the J gene lost 1 base, with 6 bases spanning the gap. This CDR3 has 13 amino acids. CDR3 loop: CAIRDQNTGELFF. Written as DNA, the CDR3 is TGTGCCATCAGGGACCAGAACACCGGGGAGCTGTTTTTT.